This T cell receptor beta chain appears in the sequencing data of a study of shared clonotypes between healthy human individuals. For this clone: A read error is the likely source, as a far larger clone sits one nucleotide away. The sample has other DNA sequences that encode this CDR3 too.

Germline CDR1 is SEHNR and CDR2 is FQNEAQ (reference sequence). The CDR3 runs to 10 residues. Method: immunoSEQ multiplex PCR; TCRdb's copy keeps in-frame clones and lacks some. The data contain some 500,000 clones, 60% to 80% of them singletons. This chain joins TRBV7-9 and TRBJ1-1; D is unclear. The source material was PBMCs. This receptor was taken from a woman between 40 and 50 years old in good health. Some clones in this sample may be carry-over from other donors' samples. The CDR3 protein is CASSLVAAFF. The DNA for the CDR3 is TGCGCCAGCAGCTTAGTTGCGGCTTTCTTT.